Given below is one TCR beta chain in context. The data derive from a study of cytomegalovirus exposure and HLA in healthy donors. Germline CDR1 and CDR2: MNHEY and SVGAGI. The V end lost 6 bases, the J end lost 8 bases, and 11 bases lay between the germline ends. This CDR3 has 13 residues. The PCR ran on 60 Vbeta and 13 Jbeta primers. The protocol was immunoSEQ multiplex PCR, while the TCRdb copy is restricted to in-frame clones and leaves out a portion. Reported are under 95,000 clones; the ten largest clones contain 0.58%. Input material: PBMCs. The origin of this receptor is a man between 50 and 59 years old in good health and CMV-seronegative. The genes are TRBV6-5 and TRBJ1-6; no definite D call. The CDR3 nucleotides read TGTGCCAGCAGACCGGAGGGATATTCACCCCTCCACTTT. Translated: CASRPEGYSPLHF.